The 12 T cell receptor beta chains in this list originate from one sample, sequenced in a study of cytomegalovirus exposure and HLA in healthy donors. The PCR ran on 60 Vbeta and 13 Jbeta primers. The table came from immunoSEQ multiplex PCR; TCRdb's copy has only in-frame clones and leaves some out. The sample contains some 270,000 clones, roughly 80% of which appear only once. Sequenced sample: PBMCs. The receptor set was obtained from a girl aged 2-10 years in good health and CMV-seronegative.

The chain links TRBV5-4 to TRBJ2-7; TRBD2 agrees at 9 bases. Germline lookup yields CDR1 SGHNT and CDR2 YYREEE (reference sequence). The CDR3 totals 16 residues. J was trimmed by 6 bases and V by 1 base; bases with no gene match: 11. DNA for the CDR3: TGTGCCAGCAGCTTGCGACTAGCGGACCCCTCAGGCGAGCAGTACTTC. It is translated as CASSLRLADPSGEQYF.

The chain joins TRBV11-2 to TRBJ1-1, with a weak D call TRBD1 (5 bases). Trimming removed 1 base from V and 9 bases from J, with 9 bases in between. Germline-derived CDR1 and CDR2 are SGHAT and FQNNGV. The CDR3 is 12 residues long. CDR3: CASSLAEGKAFF. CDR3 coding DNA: TGTGCCAGCAGCTTAGCGGAGGGGAAAGCTTTCTTT.

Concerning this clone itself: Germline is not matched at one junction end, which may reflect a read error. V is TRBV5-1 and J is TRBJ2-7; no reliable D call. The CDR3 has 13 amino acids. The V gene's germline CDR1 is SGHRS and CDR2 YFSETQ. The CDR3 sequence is CASSLAPFYERYF. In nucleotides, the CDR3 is TGCGCCAGCAGCTTGGCACCCTTCTACGAGCGGTACTTC.

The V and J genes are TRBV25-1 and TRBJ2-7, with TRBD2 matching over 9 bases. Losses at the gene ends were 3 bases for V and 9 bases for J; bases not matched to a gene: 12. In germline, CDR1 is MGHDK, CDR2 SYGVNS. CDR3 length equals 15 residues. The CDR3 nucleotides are TGTGCCAGCAGTGACCCTGGGGGGCTAGCGGGGTCGCAGTACTTC. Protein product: CASSDPGGLAGSQYF.

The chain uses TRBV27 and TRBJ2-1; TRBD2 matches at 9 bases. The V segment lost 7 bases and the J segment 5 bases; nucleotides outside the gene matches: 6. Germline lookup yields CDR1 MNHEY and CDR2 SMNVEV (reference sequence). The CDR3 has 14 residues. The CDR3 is CASTWAGGNNEQFF. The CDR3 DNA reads TGTGCCAGCACCTGGGCGGGAGGGAACAATGAGCAGTTCTTC.

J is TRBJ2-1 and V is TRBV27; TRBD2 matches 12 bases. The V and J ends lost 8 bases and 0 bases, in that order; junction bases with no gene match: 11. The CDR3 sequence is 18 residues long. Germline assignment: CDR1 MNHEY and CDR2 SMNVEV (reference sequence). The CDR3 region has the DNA TGTGCCAGCGTAGGTAGGGGACTAGCGGGTAGCTCCTACAATGAGCAGTTCTTC. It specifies CASVGRGLAGSSYNEQFF.

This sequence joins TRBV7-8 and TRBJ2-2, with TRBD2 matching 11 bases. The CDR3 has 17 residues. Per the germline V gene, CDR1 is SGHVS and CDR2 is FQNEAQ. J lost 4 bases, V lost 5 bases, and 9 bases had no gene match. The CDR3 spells CASSTPRTSGFTGELFF. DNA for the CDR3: TGTGCCAGCAGCACCCCTCGGACTAGCGGGTTCACCGGGGAGCTGTTTTTT.

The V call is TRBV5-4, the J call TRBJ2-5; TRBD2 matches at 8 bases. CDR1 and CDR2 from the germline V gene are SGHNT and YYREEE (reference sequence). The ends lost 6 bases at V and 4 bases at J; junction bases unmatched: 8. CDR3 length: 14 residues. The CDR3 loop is CASKDSGDSETQYF. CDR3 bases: TGTGCCAGCAAAGATAGCGGGGATTCAGAGACCCAGTACTTC.

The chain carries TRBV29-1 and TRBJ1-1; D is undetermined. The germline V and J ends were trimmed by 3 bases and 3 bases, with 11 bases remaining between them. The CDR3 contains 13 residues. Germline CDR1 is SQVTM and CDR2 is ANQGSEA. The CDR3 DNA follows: TGCAGCGTTGAGACGGGGAGGGACACTGAAGCTTTCTTT. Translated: CSVETGRDTEAFF. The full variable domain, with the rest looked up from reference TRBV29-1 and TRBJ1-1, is SAVISQKPSRDICQRGTSLTIQCQVDSQVTMMFWYRQQPGQSLTLIATANQGSEATYESGFVIDKFPISRPNLTFSTLTVSNMSPEDSSIYLCSVETGRDTEAFFGQGTRLTVV.

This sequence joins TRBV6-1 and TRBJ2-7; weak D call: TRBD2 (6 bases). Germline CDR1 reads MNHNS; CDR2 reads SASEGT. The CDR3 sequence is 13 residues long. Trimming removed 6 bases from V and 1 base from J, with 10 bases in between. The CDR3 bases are TGTGCCAGCAGACTAGCCCAATCCTACGAGCAGTACTTC. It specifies CASRLAQSYEQYF.

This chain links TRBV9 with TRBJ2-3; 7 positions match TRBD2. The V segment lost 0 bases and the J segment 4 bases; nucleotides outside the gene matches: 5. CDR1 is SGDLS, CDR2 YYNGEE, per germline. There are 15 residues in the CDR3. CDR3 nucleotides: TGTGCCAGCAGCGTAGAATGGCGGGGGTCAGATACGCAGTATTTT. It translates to CASSVEWRGSDTQYF.

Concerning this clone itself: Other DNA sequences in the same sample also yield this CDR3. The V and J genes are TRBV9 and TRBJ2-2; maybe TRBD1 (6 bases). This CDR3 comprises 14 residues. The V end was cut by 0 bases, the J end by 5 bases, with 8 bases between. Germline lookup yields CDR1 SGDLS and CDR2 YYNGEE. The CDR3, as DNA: TGTGCCAGCAGCGTAGGGGGGCCGACCGGGGAGCTGTTTTTT. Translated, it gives CASSVGGPTGELFF.